This T cell receptor beta chain emerged from a study of cytomegalovirus exposure and HLA in healthy donors (dated by TCRdb to the late 2010s). Background on the whole study: An earlier analysis of approximately 590 of the donors reported about 290 Gb of sequence data and 100 million to 140 million unique TCR beta sequences from about 180 million T cells. To study patterns of TCR occurrence, a later analysis re-analyzed previously published TCR beta repertoires from 666 donors and added high-resolution HLA genotyping. The study aimed to test whether cataloging public T cell receptors could reveal signatures of past pathogen exposure. The number of donors typed differed by locus, with about 629-640 for A, B, C, DRB1 and DQB1, about 500 for DQA1, 600 to 610 for DPA1, and around 450 for DPB1. On average, roughly 240,000 unique TCR beta nucleotide sequences were sequenced per donor among roughly 430 genotyped donors of the cohort, with roughly 18% of those sequences being non-productive. Around 330 gigabases of sequencing data and tens of millions of unique TCR sequences made up an early release that covered some 640 HLA-typed donors. Using immunosequencing, the study profiled T cell repertoires from 666 subjects and related those repertoires to cytomegalovirus serostatus. To predict cytomegalovirus infection status, the study combined high-throughput TCR immunosequencing, statistical association of individual TCRs with disease status, and machine learning. Rather than using new phenotypic data, the later analysis identified candidate immune exposures from TCR beta sequences and from how often those sequences occurred across donors. Four or five DR-DQ haplotypes were handled as single units for association and clustering, since linkage in the cohort was strong. Donor age, sex, ethnicity and CMV serostatus were compiled alongside the repertoire data. All discovery cohort repertoires had been generated on a single sequencing platform. An earlier analysis of a few hundred of the donors applied high-throughput TCR beta sequencing to assess whether each TCR beta V gene segment acted as functional or pseudogenic. Of the roughly 400 genotyped donors, 75% to 85% were placed in the genetic ancestry cluster associated with self-reported Caucasian donors. Besides the first cohort of 500 to 700 subjects, a separate validation cohort made up of over a hundred different subjects was used. HLA typing covered class I and class II loci at four-digit resolution. A later genetic analysis used genome-wide SNP genotypes for 398 of the 666 donors, treating that subset as a discovery cohort. Findings and caveats that apply to the study as a whole: In an earlier analysis of about 540 of the donors, most TCR beta V segments were observed in productive rearrangements about 87% or about 30% of the time, broadly matching IMGT annotations. According to a later analysis, parvovirus B19, influenza, CMV and Epstein-Barr virus appeared linked to several top co-occurrence clusters. An association between a missense DCLRE1C variant and V-gene and J-gene trimming of TCR beta chains was found in a later genetic analysis and replicated in an independent cohort. Because the 87-base-pair reads could not distinguish some IMGT-functional V segments, including TRBV6-2 and TRBV6-3, those segments were excluded. Because some donors lacked HLA typing at each locus, the association tests relied only on the typed subset. Correlated functional status among segregating V segments might reflect linkage disequilibrium, but an unknown experimental factor could not be ruled out. At a false discovery rate of 0.05, a later analysis linked about 16,000 TCR beta sequences to specific HLA alleles. According to a later genetic analysis, donors in an Asian-associated ancestry cluster had fewer N-insertions in productive TCRs than the approximately 700-donor mean. In a later analysis, HLA-associated TCR beta chains were found to be more clonally expanded and to have lower generation probabilities than equally common non-associated chains. Assigning TCR associations to individual alleles was difficult when HLA alleles, especially DR and DQ, strongly co-occurred. Across donors, most TCR sequences were observed very rarely, whereas some public TCRs were present in many individuals. Roughly uniform sequencing depth across donors was assumed in presence/absence analyses, although this assumption may not hold. Only TCR beta chains were sequenced in this cohort, and the absence of alpha or paired-chain data limited detectable features. The authors suggested that the approach could potentially be generalized to other disease states and immunological phenotypes. A further reported finding was that TCR beta sequences accurately predicted the HLA-A and HLA-B alleles for most subjects in the first cohort. In a later analysis, the rate of TCR association differed among HLA loci, with DRB1 alleles having the most associated TCRs and HLA-C alleles having the fewest. In the study, about 150 TCR beta chains were listed as associated with cytomegalovirus. Because counts were too low, roughly 16 rarely observed V segments, including chromosome 9 orphons, were left out of the earlier analysis of over 550 of the donors. The classifier was reported to diagnose cytomegalovirus status with high specificity and sensitivity in both the original cohort and the validation cohort. Most CMV-associated TCR beta chains appeared to be HLA-restricted in a later analysis, and the HLA associations seemed to be driven largely by CMV exposure. The only immune exposure information available for the cohort was CMV serostatus. Three of the identified cytomegalovirus-associated TCR beta chains were confirmed in vitro to be specific for cytomegalovirus antigens. The sequencing pipeline was judged likely to have produced a cluster of highly shared sequence variants as a technical artifact.

The library was generated by the immunoSEQ multiplex PCR assay. The multiplex PCR relied on a mix of 60 forward primers for TCR Vbeta segments and 13 reverse primers for TCR Jbeta segments. The CDR3 region of rearranged TCR beta genes was amplified from genomic DNA by a multiplex PCR assay. Amplified TCR beta libraries were sequenced as 87-base-pair reads on the Illumina HiSeq System. As for the original processing: A later analysis counted some 74 million unique TCR beta chains across the 650 to 800 repertoires, and roughly 10 million of these chains were shared by at least two donors. Raw reads were error-corrected and collapsed into unique sequences by a nearest-neighbor algorithm in which closely related sequences were merged to remove PCR and sequencing errors. Alignment of CDR3 sequences to IMGT reference sequences was used to assign V, D and J gene segments. For a sequence to be retained, a match of at least six nucleotides was required to both a V gene segment and a J gene segment. A rearrangement was called productive if the CDR3 had no stop codons and remained in frame with V and J, and every other rearrangement was called non-productive. CDR3 was defined by IMGT convention, running from the second conserved V-encoded cysteine to the conserved J-encoded phenylalanine. The earlier analysis of about 590 of the donors excluded sequences that lacked an unambiguous match to a single V gene segment. In an earlier analysis of several hundred of the donors, V segments were called functional above 56.7% productive rearrangements and were called segregating when the between-donor standard deviation exceeded 5%. A statistical classification framework was built to diagnose cytomegalovirus status from the catalog of TCR beta chain sequences. In a later analysis, V and J genes were assigned by comparing TCR nucleotide sequences against IMGT/GENE-DB human TR gene sequences. A later analysis assigned CDR3 sequences and most-parsimonious VDJ recombination scenarios with the TCRdist pipeline. In a later analysis, each TCR beta chain was defined by its CDR3 amino acid sequence together with its V-gene family, and reads without a unique V-gene family were excluded. As a way to deal with suspected cross-contamination and a sequencing artifact, a later analysis dropped roughly 620 nucleotide sequences that were highly shared and had low generation probability. For each public chain, a later analysis derived a clonal expansion index from normalized ranks of inferred template counts within each repertoire. In a later analysis, generation probabilities were computed with a VDJ recombination model fitted to out-of-frame rearrangements, and the resulting probabilities were checked against IGoR. Hypergeometric tests were used in a later analysis to score TCR-TCR, TCR-HLA and TCR-CMV co-occurrence, with a repertoire-size bias correction applied to the TCR pairs. A later analysis estimated false discovery rates by permuting HLA or CMV assignments 20 times. In a later analysis, co-occurring TCRs were grouped using DBSCAN, and TCRdist sequence similarity was added for clustering within HLA-allele-positive subsets. Co-occurrence clustering excluded repertoires with fewer than 30,000 or more than 120,000 public chains, plus five with anomalous nucleotide sharing. TCRdb re-hosts the immuneACCESS table, in-frame sequences only. Its copies lack some clones; in the studies checked, an unresolved V gene accounts for under half of them, and the cause for the rest is not known. The V and J calls and clone size are taken from that table; D and trimming were inferred from the DNA. The table for this sample lists roughly 110,000 clones; roughly 70% of them were counted only once. The ten largest clones add up to 2.5% to 3% of the sample.

The cohort was made up of 500 to 800 healthy bone marrow donors. At the time of sampling, every cohort member was nominally healthy, though immune exposures that went unrecorded were likely present. The donor tested CMV seropositive, placing the donor among the 290 or so seropositive members of the cohort. Each donor provided a peripheral blood sample, and peripheral blood mononuclear cells were used for TCR beta sequencing. Genomic DNA was extracted from the blood cell samples with the Qiagen DNeasy Blood Extraction Kit. Reading the germline V gene gives CDR1 MNHEY and CDR2 SVGAGI. Trimming takes 6 bases off V and 4 bases off J; junction bases not matched to a gene: 3. Spanning cysteine to phenylalanine, the CDR3 consists of 12 amino acids. The CDR3 DNA has 36 bases and is translated from base 1. Worth noting for this clone: Its antigen remains unidentified. No much larger clonotype is one base removed from it; base qualities were not supplied.

The sequenced sample was PBMCs. This chain joins TRBV6-5 to TRBJ2-7; 7 nucleotides in the junction match TRBD1. This clonotype was obtained from a male donor in good health and CMV-seropositive. The CDR3 in this case is CASRTGKYEQYF. The DNA is TGTGCCAGCAGGACAGGGAAATACGAGCAGTACTTC.